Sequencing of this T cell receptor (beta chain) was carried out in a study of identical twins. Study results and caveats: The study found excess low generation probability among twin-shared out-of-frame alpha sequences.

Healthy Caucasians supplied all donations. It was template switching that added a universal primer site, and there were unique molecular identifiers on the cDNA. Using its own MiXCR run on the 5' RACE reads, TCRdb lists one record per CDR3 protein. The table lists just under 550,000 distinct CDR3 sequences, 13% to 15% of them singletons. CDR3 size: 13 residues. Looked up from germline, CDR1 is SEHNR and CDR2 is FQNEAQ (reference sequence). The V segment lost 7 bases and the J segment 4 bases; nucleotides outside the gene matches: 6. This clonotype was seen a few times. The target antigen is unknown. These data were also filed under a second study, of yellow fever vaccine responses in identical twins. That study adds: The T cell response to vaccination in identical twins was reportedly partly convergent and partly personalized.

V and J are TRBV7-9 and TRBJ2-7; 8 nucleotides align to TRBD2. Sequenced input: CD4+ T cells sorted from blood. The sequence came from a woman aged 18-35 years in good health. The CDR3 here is CASNLREEYEQYF. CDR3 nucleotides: TGTGCCAGCAATCTGCGGGAGGAATACGAGCAGTACTTC.